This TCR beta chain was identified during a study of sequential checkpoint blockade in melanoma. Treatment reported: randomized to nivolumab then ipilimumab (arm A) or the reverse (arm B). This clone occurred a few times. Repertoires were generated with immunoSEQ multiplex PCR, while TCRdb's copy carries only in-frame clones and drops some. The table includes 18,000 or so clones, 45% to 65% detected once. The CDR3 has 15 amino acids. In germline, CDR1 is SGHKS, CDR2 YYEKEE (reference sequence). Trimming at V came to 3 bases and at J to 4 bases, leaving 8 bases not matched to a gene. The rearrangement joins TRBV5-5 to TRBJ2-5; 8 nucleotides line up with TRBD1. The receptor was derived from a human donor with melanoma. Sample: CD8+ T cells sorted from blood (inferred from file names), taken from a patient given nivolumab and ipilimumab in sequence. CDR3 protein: CASSSRDRRSETQYF. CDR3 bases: TGTGCCAGCAGCTCCCGGGACAGGAGATCAGAGACCCAGTACTTC.